The 13 T cell receptor beta chains in this list originate from one sample, sequenced in a study of tumor and adjacent non-tumor tissue in lung cancer. Three rounds of nested PCR, following a modified ARM-PCR protocol, produced the TCRbeta library. Via MiXCR, TCRdb re-called the multiplex PCR reads, giving one row per CDR3 protein. This sample has about 200,000 distinct CDR3 sequences, with roughly 70% found just once. RNA was extracted from bulk tissue without any cell sorting. The sequencing sample was made of lung tumor tissue. The receptors shown here come from a man aged 55-75 years with non-small cell lung cancer.

As regards this clonotype: The junction does not match germline at one end; this may be a read error. The gene calls are TRBV20-1 and TRBJ1-1; the D gene is possibly TRBD1 (5 bases). The CDR3 contains 13 residues. From germline, CDR1 is DFQATT and CDR2 SNEGSKA (reference sequence). CDR3 bases: TGCAGTGCCGCTTGGCAGGGCTACATTGAAGCTTTCTTC. Translating it yields CSAAWQGYIEAFF.

This clonotype has a handful of counts. The chain combines TRBV6-5 with TRBJ1-2, with D unresolved. The CDR3 contains 15 residues. Per germline, CDR1 MNHEY and CDR2 SVGAGI. Between the trimmed V and J ends, which lost 3 bases and 4 bases, there was a span of 15 bases. The CDR3 here is CASSYQPTRGYGYTF. The CDR3 bases are TGTGCCAGCAGTTATCAACCCACCAGAGGCTATGGCTACACCTTC.

As concerns this clonotype: Sequence at one end of the junction differs from germline and may be a read error. The chain couples TRBV11-1 to TRBJ2-7; D perhaps matches TRBD1 (6 bases). Germline CDR1 SGHAT, CDR2 FQDESV (reference sequence). The CDR3 consists of 13 residues. DNA for the CDR3: TGTGCCAGCAGCCCGGATGGGGGCTACGTGCAGTACTTC. Its protein product is CASSPDGGYVQYF. The full variable domain, with the rest looked up from reference TRBV11-1 and TRBJ2-7, is EAEVAQSPRYKITEKSQAVAFWCDPISGHATLYWYRQILGQGPELLVQFQDESVVDDSQLPKDRFSAERLKGVDSTLKIQPAELGDSAMYLCASSPDGGYVQYFGPGTRLTVT.

This chain joins TRBV5-5 and TRBJ1-2, with D tentatively TRBD1 (6 bases). CDR1 and CDR2 (germline): SGHKS, YYEKEE (reference sequence). With 2 bases removed from V and 6 bases from J, the gap between germline ends came to 14 bases. This CDR3 is built from 14 residues. CDR3 sequence reads: CASSFGGLNNGYTF. In DNA, the CDR3 is TGTGCCAGCAGCTTCGGGGGCCTGAACAATGGCTACACCTTC.

Comments on this clonotype: This may be a read error, as it is one base from a much larger clone. The chain couples TRBV29-1 to TRBJ1-1; tentative D call: TRBD1 (6 bases). Germline CDR1 is SQVTM and CDR2 is ANQGSEA. CDR3 size: 15 residues. The CDR3 bases are TGCAGCGTTGCCCCGCGACAATACGGGGGCACTGAAGCTTACTTT. This sequence encodes CSVAPRQYGGTEAYF.

Of note for this clonotype: A read error is possible here, since a much larger clone lies one base away. The V gene is TRBV12-3 or TRBV12-4, the J gene TRBJ2-1; D gene unclear. Trimming cost V 10 bases and J 6 bases, with 19 bases left between them. The CDR3 runs 14 residues. This CDR3 is CANSLTHNRNEQFF. CDR3 DNA: TGTGCCAACAGCCTGACCCACAATCGCAATGAGCAGTTCTTC.

As regards this clonotype: Possible read error: a much larger clone is one base away. Because the CDR3's place on the DNA is in doubt, the DNA is left out and the CDR3 is given as listed by TCRdb. This chain uses TRBV29-1 with TRBJ2-1; TRBD1 reflects the table's D call only, with no check against the DNA. Termini included, the CDR3 measures 15 amino acids. CDR1 and CDR2 (germline): SQVTM, ANQGSEA. The CDR3: CSVGEGAGFYNEQLF.

The chain combines TRBV7-2 with TRBJ2-3; D is unresolved. V lost 4 bases, J lost 1 base, and 9 bases lay in between. The CDR3 length is 14 residues. Germline CDR1 and CDR2: SGHTA and FQGNSA. The CDR3 nucleotides are TGTGCCAGCAGCTCATGGGTCGGCACAGATACGCAGTATTTT. Translated: CASSSWVGTDTQYF.

The CDR3 DNA reads as TGTGCCAGCACCGGTGGGTACGTGCGGTACTTC. It is translated as CASTGGYVRYF. J is TRBJ2-7 and V is TRBV28; D gene ambiguous. The CDR3 has 11 amino acids. In germline, CDR1 is MDHEN, CDR2 SYDVKM. V was shortened by 7 bases and J by 12 bases, with 16 bases between the two germline ends.

Turning to this clonotype: A much larger clone sits a single nucleotide away, making a read error possible. The gene calls are TRBV20-1 and TRBJ2-7, with 10 positions matching TRBD1. Germline assignment: CDR1 DFQATT and CDR2 SNEGSKA (reference sequence). The CDR3 is made up of 15 amino acids. With V trimmed by 3 bases and J by 5 bases, 10 bases remained unmatched. The CDR3 loop is CSASSRGQGGDEQYF. The CDR3 bases are TGCAGTGCTAGTAGCCGAGGACAGGGGGGAGACGAGCAGTACTTC.

The gene calls are TRBV5-6 and TRBJ1-5, with a weak D call TRBD1 (5 bases). V lost 5 bases and J lost 1, with 13 bases in between. Germline lookup yields CDR1 SGHDT and CDR2 YYEEEE. The length of the CDR3 is 15 residues. In DNA, the CDR3 is TGTGCCAGCAGTCGGGGACCAGAGAGCAATCAGCCCCAGCATTTT. It yields the protein CASSRGPESNQPQHF. Full variable domain (outside the CDR3, taken from reference TRBV5-6 and TRBJ1-5): DAGVTQSPTHLIKTRGQQVTLRCSPKSGHDTVSWYQQALGQGPQFIFQYYEEEERQRGNFPDRFSGHQFPNYSSELNVNALLLGDSALYLCASSRGPESNQPQHFGDGTRLSIL.

Concerning this clonotype itself: Sequence at one end of the junction differs from germline and may be a read error. The chain couples TRBV5-6 to TRBJ2-5; D may be TRBD1 (6 bases). CDR3 length: 15 residues. Germline V lookup: CDR1 SGHDT, CDR2 YYEEEE. The CDR3 reads CASSAGTLGVETQYF. The CDR3 DNA reads TGTGCCAGCAGCGCCGGGACACTGGGAGTGGAGACCCAGTATTTC.

With regard to this clonotype: Mismatch with germline at one junction end may stem from a read error. V is TRBV20-1 and J is TRBJ2-3, with 7 nucleotides matching TRBD1. CDR1 is DFQATT and CDR2 is SNEGSKA in the germline V gene (reference sequence). The CDR3 consists of 13 residues. The CDR3 spells CSVQESGTDTLYF. The DNA for the CDR3 is TGCAGTGTTCAGGAGTCCGGGACAGATACGCTGTATTTT.